Shown below are 21 T cell receptor beta chains from a single sample sequenced in a study of T cell repertoires in cytomegalovirus infection. For these TCRs, the target antigens are not known. One entry per CDR3 protein, called by TCRdb with MiXCR from the reads. The data hold under 850,000 distinct CDR3 sequences, with roughly 30% observed a single time. This sample comprised cultured PBMCs, obtained from culture after CMV antigen stimulation. Receptor source: a human donor in good health (CMV status not recorded). Some clones in this sample may be carry-over from other donors' samples.

This clonotype has at least ten counts. The CDR3 loop reads CASSERTLHEQYF. Written as DNA, the CDR3 is TGTGCCAGCAGCGAGCGGACCCTCCACGAGCAGTACTTC. The chain couples TRBV7-2 to TRBJ2-7, with a weak D call TRBD2 (5 bases). The germline V gene has CDR1 SGHTA and CDR2 FQGNSA. The CDR3 contains 13 residues. V was cut by 5 bases and J by 5 bases, with 13 bases left in between.

This clonotype was seen only a few times. This chain links TRBV6-1 with TRBJ1-5; D gene ambiguous. CDR3 length: 14 residues. CDR1 is MNHNS, CDR2 SASEGT, per germline. Trimming stripped 0 bases from V and 3 bases from J, with 6 bases between. The DNA of the CDR3 is TGTGCCAGCAGTGAAGCTCTAGTCAATCAGCCCCAGCATTTT. Its protein product is CASSEALVNQPQHF.

The table lists this clonotype with many counts. The J gene is TRBJ1-1, the V gene TRBV7-9; TRBD1 matches 8 bases. Germline CDR1 and CDR2: SEHNR and FQNEAQ (reference sequence). The CDR3 has 17 amino acids. Trimming at V came to 5 bases and at J to 1 base, leaving 12 bases not matched to a gene. CDR3 region: CASSTPQGAGSNTEAFF. CDR3 nucleotide sequence: TGTGCCAGCAGCACACCTCAGGGGGCCGGGTCGAACACTGAAGCTTTCTTT.

The chain combines TRBV2 with TRBJ1-1; D gene ambiguous. CDR3 length: 14 residues. The V gene's germline CDR1 is SNHLY and CDR2 FYNNEI. The germline V and J ends were trimmed by 11 bases and 0 bases, with 16 bases remaining between them. CDR3 in DNA: TGTGCCGGCGGACGTCCCCCCATGAACACTGAAGCTTTCTTT. Residues: CAGGRPPMNTEAFF.

This clonotype occurred many times. The chain recombines TRBV7-2 with TRBJ2-5; D not certain. In germline, CDR1 is SGHTA, CDR2 FQGNSA. The CDR3 length is 15 residues. Trimming removed 5 bases from V and 4 bases from J, with 17 bases in between. The CDR3 coding sequence is TGTGCCAGCAGCCCTTGGCCAGGCCCCTCAGAGACCCAGTACTTC. Encoded protein: CASSPWPGPSETQYF. The variable domain in full, with the rest retrieved from reference TRBV7-2 and TRBJ2-5, is GAGVSQSPSNKVTEKGKDVELRCDPISGHTALYWYRQSLGQGLEFLIYFQGNSAPDKSGLPSDRFSAERTGGSVSTLTIQRTQQEDSAVYLCASSPWPGPSETQYFGPGTRLLVL.

This clonotype was seen more than once but under ten times. The chain employs TRBV6-1 and TRBJ2-3; D is uncertain. Between the trimmed V and J ends, which lost 5 bases and 0 bases, there was a span of 9 bases. CDR3 length: 14 residues. CDR1 and CDR2 from the germline V gene are MNHNS and SASEGT. CDR3 nucleotide sequence: TGTGCCAGCAGTCGGCACACTAGCACAGATACGCAGTATTTT. This sequence encodes CASSRHTSTDTQYF.

This chain links TRBV7-8 with TRBJ2-5, with D tentatively TRBD2 (6 bases). Trimming removed 5 bases from V and 2 bases from J, with 15 bases in between. Germline V CDR1 and CDR2: SGHVS, FQNEAQ. This CDR3 contains 15 residues. The CDR3 DNA sequence: TGTGCCAGCAGCACAGGACGCGGGATTCAAGAGACCCAGTACTTC. Translating it yields CASSTGRGIQETQYF. Looking up the rest from reference TRBV7-8 and TRBJ2-5 gives the full variable domain: GAGVSQSPRYKVAKRGQDVALRCDPISGHVSLFWYQQALGQGPEFLTYFQNEAQLDKSGLPSDRFFAERPEGSVSTLKIQRTQQEDSAVYLCASSTGRGIQETQYFGPGTRLLVL.

V usage is TRBV30 and J usage is TRBJ1-1; 8 bases align to TRBD1. Germline V CDR1 and CDR2: GTSNPN, SVGIG (reference sequence). V shed 8 bases and J 5 bases; nucleotides not matched to a gene: 7. The CDR3 is made up of 12 amino acids. The CDR3: CAIGQGWTEAFF. CDR3 DNA: TGTGCCATCGGACAGGGTTGGACTGAAGCTTTCTTT.

This clonotype was counted only a few times. The chain links TRBV11-2 to TRBJ2-2; perhaps TRBD2 as D (6 bases). V was cut by 5 bases and J by 5 bases, with 15 bases left in between. This CDR3 is 15 amino acids long. Germline V lookup: CDR1 SGHAT, CDR2 FQNNGV. CDR3 bases: TGTGCCAGCAGCCCCGCGGGACTGACAACCGGGGAGCTGTTTTTT. Translating gives CASSPAGLTTGELFF.

This clonotype turned up a few times. This chain uses TRBV7-6 with TRBJ2-5; 10 bases are a match to TRBD2. Trimming took 5 bases from V and 5 from J; bases not matched to a gene: 8. The CDR3 extends over 15 amino acids. The germline V gene has CDR1 SGHVS and CDR2 FNYEAQ. The CDR3 loop reads CASSPASGSVETQYF. The CDR3 DNA sequence: TGTGCCAGCAGCCCGGCTAGCGGGAGTGTTGAGACCCAGTACTTC.

The chain combines TRBV15 with TRBJ2-6, with D perhaps given as TRBD1 or TRBD2 (5 bases each). The germline CDR1 and CDR2 sequences are LNHNV and YYDKDF (reference sequence). The CDR3 loop spans 16 amino acids. Trimming cost V 1 base and J 0 bases, with 7 bases left between them. CDR3: CATSRVGGSGANVLTF. The CDR3 region has the DNA TGTGCCACCAGCAGAGTTGGGGGCTCTGGGGCCAACGTCCTGACTTTC. Supplemented by reference TRBV15 and TRBJ2-6, the full variable domain reads DAMVIQNPRYQVTQFGKPVTLSCSQTLNHNVMYWYQQKSSQAPKLLFHYYDKDFNNEADTPDNFQSRRPNTSFCFLDIRSPGLGDTAMYLCATSRVGGSGANVLTFGAGSRLTVL.

The chain links TRBV7-6 to TRBJ2-7, with TRBD1 matching 9 bases. Per germline, CDR1 SGHVS and CDR2 FNYEAQ. The CDR3 contains 17 residues. Germline trimming cut 5 bases from V and 2 bases from J; bases unmatched to any gene: 13. As DNA, the CDR3 is TGTGCCAGCAGCCCGTTAACCGGGACAGGGAGCCCCTACGAGCAGTACTTC. Translation gives CASSPLTGTGSPYEQYF.

This clonotype has ten or more counts. This sequence joins TRBV28 and TRBJ1-2; TRBD1 might be the D (6 bases). Germline V gene data show CDR1 as MDHEN and CDR2 as SYDVKM. This CDR3 has 13 residues. Between the trimmed V and J ends, which lost 3 bases and 2 bases, there was a span of 7 bases. This CDR3 is CASSFQGNYGYTF. In DNA form, the CDR3 reads TGTGCCAGCAGTTTCCAGGGGAACTATGGCTACACCTTC.

This clonotype was picked up many times. The chain recombines TRBV7-8 with TRBJ2-7; no definite D call. The germline gives CDR1 SGHVS, CDR2 FQNEAQ. The CDR3 consists of 12 residues. V dropped 4 bases and J dropped 1 base, with 5 bases sitting between them. CDR3 residues: CASSSKSYEQYF. CDR3 nucleotide sequence: TGTGCCAGCAGCTCGAAATCCTACGAGCAGTACTTC.

The sample holds many counts of this clonotype. This sequence joins TRBV7-8 and TRBJ1-1; 8 positions match TRBD1. With 2 bases clipped from V and 4 bases from J, the junction kept 9 bases outside the gene matches. The CDR3 runs 16 residues. Germline CDR1 SGHVS, CDR2 FQNEAQ. CDR3 residues: CASSLLVRGRFTEAFF. The CDR3 nucleotides read TGTGCCAGCAGCTTACTTGTCAGGGGGCGTTTCACTGAAGCTTTCTTT.

In its sample, this clonotype was seen a few times. An end of the junction does not agree with germline; a read error may underlie this. The chain combines TRBV4-1 with TRBJ2-1; TRBD2 matches 9 bases. The CDR3 is made up of 16 amino acids. In germline, CDR1 is MGHRA, CDR2 YSYEKL. CDR3 loop: CASRQGLGTSPHEQFF. CDR3 nucleotide sequence: TGCGCCAGCAGACAAGGTTTGGGGACTAGCCCGCATGAGCAGTTCTTC.

V and J are TRBV7-9 and TRBJ1-3, with D uncertain. Deletions cut 4 bases from V and 4 bases from J, with 14 bases between. CDR1 is SEHNR and CDR2 is FQNEAQ in the germline V gene (reference sequence). The CDR3 runs 15 residues. The CDR3 protein is CASSSPPPGGNTIYF. Here the CDR3 DNA reads TGTGCCAGCAGCTCCCCCCCTCCAGGAGGAAACACCATATATTTT.

The chain employs TRBV7-4 and TRBJ2-1; D possibly corresponds to TRBD1 (6 bases). This CDR3 spans 14 amino acids. Trimming took 5 bases from V and 6 from J, leaving 14 bases between them. Germline V gene sequence: CDR1 SGHVT, CDR2 SQSDAQ. The DNA of the CDR3 is TGTGCCAGCAGCCACCCAGGGGCCTTCAATGAGCAGTTCTTC. Translated, it gives CASSHPGAFNEQFF. The full variable domain, rest sourced from reference TRBV7-4 and TRBJ2-1, is GAGVSQSPRYKVAKRGRDVALRCDSISGHVTLYWYRQTLGQGSEVLTYSQSDAQRDKSGRPSGRFSAERPERSVSTLKIQRTEQGDSAVYLCASSHPGAFNEQFFGPGTRLTVL.

The chain carries TRBV6-8 and TRBJ1-1, with a weak D call TRBD1 (5 bases). The germline V gene encodes CDR1 MNHGY and CDR2 SAAAGT. The V and J ends lost 10 bases and 0 bases respectively, with 27 bases between them. The CDR3 covers 18 residues. The CDR3 nucleotides are TGTGCCACCCTTATGGGGCTCCCGGACTACGCGGTGAACACTGAAGCTTTCTTT. Protein sequence: CATLMGLPDYAVNTEAFF.

The CDR3 is CASSTRTDGGNTEAFF. The CDR3 DNA follows: TGTGCCAGCAGCACCCGGACCGACGGAGGTAACACTGAAGCTTTCTTT. V is TRBV7-9 and J is TRBJ1-1; no reliable D call. CDR1 is SEHNR and CDR2 is FQNEAQ in the germline V gene (reference sequence). CDR3 length: 16 amino acids. V was shortened by 5 bases and J by 2 bases, with 18 bases between the two germline ends.

The chain combines TRBV12-5 with TRBJ1-4; the D gene is possibly TRBD1 (5 bases). The CDR3 runs 16 residues. The V gene lost 6 bases and the J gene lost 5 bases, with 19 bases spanning the gap. Germline CDR1 reads LGHNT; CDR2 reads FRNRAP. The CDR3 region has the DNA TGTGCTAGTGGCCCAGGGCGGGATCGGAACAATGAAAAACTGTTTTTT. Residues: CASGPGRDRNNEKLFF.